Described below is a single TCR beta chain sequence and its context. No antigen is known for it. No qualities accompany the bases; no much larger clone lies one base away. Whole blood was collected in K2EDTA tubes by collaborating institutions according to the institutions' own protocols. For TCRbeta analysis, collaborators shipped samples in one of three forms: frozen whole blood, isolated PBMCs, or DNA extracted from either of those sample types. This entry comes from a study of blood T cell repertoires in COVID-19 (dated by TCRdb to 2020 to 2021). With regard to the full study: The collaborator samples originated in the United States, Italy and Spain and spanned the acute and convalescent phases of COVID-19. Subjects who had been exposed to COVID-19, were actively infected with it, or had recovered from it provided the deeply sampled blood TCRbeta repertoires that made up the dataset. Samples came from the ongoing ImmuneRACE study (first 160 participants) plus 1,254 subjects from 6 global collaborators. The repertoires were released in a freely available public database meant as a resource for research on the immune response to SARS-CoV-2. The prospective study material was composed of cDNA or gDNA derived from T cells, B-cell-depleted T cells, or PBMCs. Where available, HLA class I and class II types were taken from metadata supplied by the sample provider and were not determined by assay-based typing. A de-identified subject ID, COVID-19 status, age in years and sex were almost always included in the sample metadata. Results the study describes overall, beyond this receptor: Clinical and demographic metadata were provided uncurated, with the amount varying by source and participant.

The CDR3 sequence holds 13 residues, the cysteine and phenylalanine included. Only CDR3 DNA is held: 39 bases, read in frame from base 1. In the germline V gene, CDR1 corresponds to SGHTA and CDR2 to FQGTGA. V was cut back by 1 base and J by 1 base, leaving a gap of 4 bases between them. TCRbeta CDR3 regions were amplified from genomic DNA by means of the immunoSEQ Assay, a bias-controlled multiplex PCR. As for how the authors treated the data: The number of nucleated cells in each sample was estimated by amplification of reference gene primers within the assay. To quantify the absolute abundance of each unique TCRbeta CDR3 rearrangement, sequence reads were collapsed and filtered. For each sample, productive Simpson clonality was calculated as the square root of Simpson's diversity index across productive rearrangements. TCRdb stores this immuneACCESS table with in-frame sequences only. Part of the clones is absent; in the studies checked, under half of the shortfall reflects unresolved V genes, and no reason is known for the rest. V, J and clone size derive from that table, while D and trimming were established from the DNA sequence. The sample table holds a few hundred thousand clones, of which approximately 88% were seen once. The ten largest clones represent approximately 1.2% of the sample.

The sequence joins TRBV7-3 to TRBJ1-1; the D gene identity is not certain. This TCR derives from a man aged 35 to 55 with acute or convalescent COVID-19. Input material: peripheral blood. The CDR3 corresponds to CASSLNGNTEAFF. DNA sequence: TGTGCCAGCAGCTTAAACGGGAACACTGAAGCTTTCTTT.